The TCR beta chain described here comes from a study of graft-versus-host responses after intestinal transplantation. Across the whole study: Anti-thymocyte globulin induction preceded two to three years of tacrolimus and steroid maintenance in all recipients.

For this clone: What it recognizes is unknown.

Measured with immunoSEQ multiplex PCR; TCRdb has only the in-frame clones, and not every one. The sample records around 67,000 clones, around 89% being singletons. The V gene's germline CDR1 is MNHEY and CDR2 SMNVEV (reference sequence). CDR3 length: 13 residues. The V end was cut by 3 bases, the J end by 1 base, with 4 bases between. The rearrangement links TRBV27 to TRBJ1-5; D is uncertain. The sequence derives from a human donor who was the organ donor for an intestinal transplant. The sequenced sample was unstimulated CD8+ T cells sorted from spleen or lymph node cells, obtained before transplant. CDR3 sequence (DNA): TGTGCCAGCAGTTTCATGAGCAATCAGCCCCAGCATTTT. Translated: CASSFMSNQPQHF.